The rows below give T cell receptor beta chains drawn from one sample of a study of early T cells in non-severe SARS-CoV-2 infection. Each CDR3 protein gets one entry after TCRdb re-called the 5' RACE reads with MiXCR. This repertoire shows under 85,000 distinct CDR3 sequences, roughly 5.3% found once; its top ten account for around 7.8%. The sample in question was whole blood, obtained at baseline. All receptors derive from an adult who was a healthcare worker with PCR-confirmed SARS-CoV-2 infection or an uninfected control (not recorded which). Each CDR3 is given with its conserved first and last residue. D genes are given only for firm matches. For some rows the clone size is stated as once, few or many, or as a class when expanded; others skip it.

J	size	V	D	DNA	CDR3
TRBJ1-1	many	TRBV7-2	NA	TGTGCCAGCAGCTTAGATGTGGGGAACACTGAAGCTTTCTTT	CASSLDVGNTEAFF
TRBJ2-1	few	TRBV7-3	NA	TGTGCCAGCAGCTTAAAACGGACTGAGCAGTTCTTC	CASSLKRTEQFF
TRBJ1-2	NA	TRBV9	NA	TGTGCCAGCAGCGCCGGACAGTACTATGGCTACACCTTC	CASSAGQYYGYTF
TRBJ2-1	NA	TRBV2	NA	TGTGCCACCTCGTGGGGCGGTGAGCAGTTCTTC	CATSWGGEQFF
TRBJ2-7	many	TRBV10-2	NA	TGCGCCAGCTTTGCCGGGGAGGAGCAGTACTTC	CASFAGEEQYF
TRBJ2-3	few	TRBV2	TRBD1	TGTGCCAGCCAACCAGCAACCCCTCAATCCGGGACAGAAGCTTGTTTT	CASQPATPQSGTEACF
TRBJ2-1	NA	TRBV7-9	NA	TGTGCCAGCAGCAAATCGGTTGTCGGTCACAATGAGCAGTTCTTC	CASSKSVVGHNEQFF
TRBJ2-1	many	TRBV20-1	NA	TGCAGTGCTAGTTCTAGAGGGCGTTACAATGAGCAGTTCTTC	CSASSRGRYNEQFF
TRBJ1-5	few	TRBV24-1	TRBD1	TGTGCCACCAGTCCCGGACAGGGCAATCAGCCCCAGCATTTT	CATSPGQGNQPQHF
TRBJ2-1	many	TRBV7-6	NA	TGTGCCAGCAGCCTGAAGAGTTTCTCCTACAATGAGCAGTTCTTC	CASSLKSFSYNEQFF
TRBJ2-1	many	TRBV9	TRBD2	TGTGCCAGCAGCGGGAGCGGGACTTCTTACAATGAGCAGTTCTTC	CASSGSGTSYNEQFF
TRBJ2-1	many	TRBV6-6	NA	TGTGCCACCAAGCCGGGAGACTCCTACAATGAGCAGTTCTTC	CATKPGDSYNEQFF
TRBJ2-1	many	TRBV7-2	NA	TGTGCCAGCAGCCACCGTCTTTACAGTGAGCAGTTCTTC	CASSHRLYSEQFF
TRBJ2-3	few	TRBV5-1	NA	TGCGCCAGCAGTCCCGAGGCTAGCACAGATACGCAGTATTTT	CASSPEASTDTQYF
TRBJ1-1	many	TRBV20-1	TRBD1	TGCAGTGCTGGACGGACAGGGGATACTGAAGCTTTCTTT	CSAGRTGDTEAFF
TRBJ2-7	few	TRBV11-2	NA	TGTGCCAGCGCGCTGTCCACCTTCTACGAGCAGTACTTC	CASALSTFYEQYF
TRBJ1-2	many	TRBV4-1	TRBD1	TGCGCCAGCAGCCAGGGACAGGTTAACTATGGCTACACCTTC	CASSQGQVNYGYTF
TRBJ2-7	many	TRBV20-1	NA	TGCAGTGCTAGAGAATCGCACGAGCAGTACTTC	CSARESHEQYF
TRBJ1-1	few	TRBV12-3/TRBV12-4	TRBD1	TGTGCCAGCATCCTTACAGGGGGCGGCGTGCAAGCTTTCTTT	CASILTGGGVQAFF
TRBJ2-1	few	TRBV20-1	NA	TGCAGTGCTAGAGATCCTAGGCGGGGTCAGGAGCAGTTCTTC	CSARDPRRGQEQFF
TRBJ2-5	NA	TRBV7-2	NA	TGTGCCAGCAGCGAGGCAGGGTTGGGAGAGACCCAGTACTTC	CASSEAGLGETQYF
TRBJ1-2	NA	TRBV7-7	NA	TGTGCCAGCAGCCCGCTAGTCTCAATCAACTATGGCTACACCTTC	CASSPLVSINYGYTF
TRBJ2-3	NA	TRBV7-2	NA	TGTGCCAGCAGCTTACAAACTACCACAGATACGCAGTATTTT	CASSLQTTTDTQYF
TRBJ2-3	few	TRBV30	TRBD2	TGTGCCTGCCCACGACTAGCGGGAGTTTCAGATACGCAGTATTTT	CACPRLAGVSDTQYF
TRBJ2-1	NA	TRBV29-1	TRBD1	TGCAGCGTCCGGACAGGGGGCACCTACAATGAGCAGTTCTTC	CSVRTGGTYNEQFF
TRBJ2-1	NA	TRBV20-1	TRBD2	TGCAGTGCTAGAGAGGGGACTAGTGGATATGAGCAGTTCTTC	CSAREGTSGYEQFF
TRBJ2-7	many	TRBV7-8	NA	TGTGCCAGCAGCTTTGGCTATAGCTCCTACGAGCAGTACTTC	CASSFGYSSYEQYF
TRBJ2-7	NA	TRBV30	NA	TGTGCCTGGAGTGTACGGCATAGGGAGCAGTACTTC	CAWSVRHREQYF
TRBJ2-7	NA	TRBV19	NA	TGTGCCAGTAGTATGGGGATGCTTCACTCCTACGAGCAGTACTTC	CASSMGMLHSYEQYF
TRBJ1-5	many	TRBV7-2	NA	TGTGCCACTACCCTTGGGGGCAGCCGGGATCAGCCCCAGCATTTT	CATTLGGSRDQPQHF
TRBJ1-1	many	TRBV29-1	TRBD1	TGCAGCGCCGACAGGGACACTGAAGCTTTCTTT	CSADRDTEAFF
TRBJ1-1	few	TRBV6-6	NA	TGTGCCAGCACCTTATACACTGAAGCTTTCTTT	CASTLYTEAFF
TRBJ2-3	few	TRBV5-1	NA	TGCGCCAGCAGCTTGACAGATTACACAGATACGCAGTATTTT	CASSLTDYTDTQYF
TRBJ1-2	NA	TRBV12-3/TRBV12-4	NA	TGTGCCAGCAGTTTATACCGGGGGCTCTATGGCTACACCTTC	CASSLYRGLYGYTF
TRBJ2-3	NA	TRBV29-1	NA	TGCAGCGTTCTAAATCCGGGCCCGGTGGATACGCAGTATTTT	CSVLNPGPVDTQYF
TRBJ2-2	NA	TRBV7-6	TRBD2	TGTGCCAGCAGCTCGACTAGCGGGAGGGCCTTCGGGGAGCTGTTTTTT	CASSSTSGRAFGELFF
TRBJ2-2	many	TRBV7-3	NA	TGTGCCAGCAGCCCCGCGGCGGCCGGGGAGCTGTTTTTT	CASSPAAAGELFF
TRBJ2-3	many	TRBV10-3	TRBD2	TGTGCCATCTCTAAGGGAGCGGGAGGGCCAGATACGCAGTATTTT	CAISKGAGGPDTQYF
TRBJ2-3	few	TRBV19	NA	TGTGCCAGTAGCCTGCTGGGGGGACATACGCAGTATTTT	CASSLLGGHTQYF
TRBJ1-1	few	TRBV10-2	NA	TGCGCCAGCAGTGAGTCGACGGCCGCTTTCTTT	CASSESTAAFF